This T cell receptor (beta chain) was profiled in a study of technical replicates of blood from several donors. The CDR3 has 12 amino acids. The V gene lost 1 base and the J gene lost 4 bases, with 3 bases spanning the gap. Germline CDR1 SGHTS, CDR2 YDEGEE. TCRdb's table, derived via immunoSEQ multiplex PCR, lists solely in-frame clones and lacks some. The table lists some 15,000 clones, around 83% of them singletons. V and J are TRBV5-8 and TRBJ2-1, with unresolved D. The source material was PBMCs. The clonotype was recovered from a human donor in good health. CDR3 protein: CASSLRYNEQFF. In DNA, the CDR3 is TGTGCCAGCAGCTTGCGGTACAATGAGCAGTTCTTC.